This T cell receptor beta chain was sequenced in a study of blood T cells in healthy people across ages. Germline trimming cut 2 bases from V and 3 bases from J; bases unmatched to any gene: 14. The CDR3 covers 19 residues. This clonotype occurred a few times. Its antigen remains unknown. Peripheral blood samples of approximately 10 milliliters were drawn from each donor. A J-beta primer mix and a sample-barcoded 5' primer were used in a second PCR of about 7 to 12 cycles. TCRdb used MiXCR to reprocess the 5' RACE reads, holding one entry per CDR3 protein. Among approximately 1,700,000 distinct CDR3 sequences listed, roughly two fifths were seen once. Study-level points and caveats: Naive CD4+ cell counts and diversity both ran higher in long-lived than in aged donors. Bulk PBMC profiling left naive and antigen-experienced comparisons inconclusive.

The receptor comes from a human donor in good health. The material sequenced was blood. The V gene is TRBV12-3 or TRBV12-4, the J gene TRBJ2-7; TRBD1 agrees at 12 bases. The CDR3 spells CASSLSVWGQGAPNYEQYF. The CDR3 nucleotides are TGTGCCAGCAGTTTAAGTGTATGGGGACAGGGGGCCCCAAACTACGAGCAGTACTTC.